This TCR beta chain was identified during a study of blood T cell repertoires in COVID-19. Study at large: The cDNA or gDNA used as material had been derived from T cells, B-cell-depleted T cells, or PBMCs.

Method: immunoSEQ multiplex PCR; TCRdb's copy keeps in-frame clones and lacks some. The data show 150,000 or so clones, 70% to 90% seen once. The CDR3 has 14 residues. Germline V gene data show CDR1 as MNHEY and CDR2 as SMNVEV (reference sequence). Trimming pared 7 bases from V and 3 bases from J, leaving 15 bases between. Material for sequencing was peripheral blood. The origin of this receptor is a human donor in a cohort sampled during active COVID-19. This chain uses TRBV27 with TRBJ1-1, with D perhaps matching TRBD1 (5 bases). The CDR3 is CASMDRQYDTEAFF. The CDR3 region has the DNA TGTGCCAGCATGGACCGACAGTATGACACTGAAGCTTTCTTT.